A selection of T cell receptor beta chains follows, all from one sample in a study of blood T cells in healthy people across ages. TCRdb passed the 5' RACE reads through MiXCR, listing each CDR3 protein once. The sample contains approximately 810,000 distinct CDR3 sequences, under 30% of which appear only once. The sample was blood. All receptors come from a woman older than 75 in good health. CDR3s include the opening cysteine and the closing phenylalanine or tryptophan.

cdr3_aa: CASSLKQALHPRISDNEQFF
v_call: TRBV7-2

cdr3_aa: CASSLMDSGYTF
v_call: TRBV7-9

cdr3_aa: CASSPDSIYEQYF
v_call: TRBV5-1

cdr3_aa: CASSLLLTNQETQYF
v_call: TRBV7-2

cdr3_aa: CASSQDHQTGSIRSPLHF
v_call: TRBV3-1

cdr3_aa: CASSINREGEQYF
v_call: TRBV19

cdr3_aa: CASSHDAGTSVRNEQFF
v_call: TRBV21-1

cdr3_aa: CASSYSAGTGFLGPGANVLTF
v_call: TRBV6-2/TRBV6-3

cdr3_aa: CASSTRTGRDTQYF
v_call: TRBV3-1

cdr3_aa: CASSYSGDYGYTF
v_call: TRBV6-5

cdr3_aa: CAISDLASGSNEQFF
v_call: TRBV10-3

cdr3_aa: CSAREHLMGVGEQYF
v_call: TRBV20-1

cdr3_aa: CASSSRPEQYF
v_call: TRBV28

cdr3_aa: CASSQSLQGPSSGANVLTF
v_call: TRBV4-3

cdr3_aa: CASSFRLAGAQETQYF
v_call: TRBV11-2

cdr3_aa: CASSFEGTDTQYF
v_call: TRBV5-1

cdr3_aa: CASSEGLGTGKEYNEQFF
v_call: TRBV6-1

cdr3_aa: CASSLADGASVLTF
v_call: TRBV7-9

cdr3_aa: CASSLAAGANTGELFF
v_call: TRBV7-9

cdr3_aa: CSASSETGGLNYGYTF
v_call: TRBV20-1

cdr3_aa: CASSTGTAYSGNTIYF
v_call: TRBV5-1

cdr3_aa: CASSTYRGASTDTQYF
v_call: TRBV5-6

cdr3_aa: CASRGNGGPDTQYF
v_call: TRBV12-3/TRBV12-4

cdr3_aa: CTSSVETLGEQFF
v_call: TRBV9

cdr3_aa: CSALGQGSYNEQFF
v_call: TRBV20-1

cdr3_aa: CASSPASGDTYNEQFF
v_call: TRBV18

cdr3_aa: CASNPGPGVWTEAFF
v_call: TRBV2

cdr3_aa: CASRWTEDSPLHF
v_call: TRBV27

cdr3_aa: CASSLRDRNSYNEQFF
v_call: TRBV7-9

cdr3_aa: CASSPTRTNEKLFF
v_call: TRBV7-6

cdr3_aa: CSARDASGGAGEQFF
v_call: TRBV20-1

cdr3_aa: CASSQELAANNEQFF
v_call: TRBV4-3

cdr3_aa: CSVEEGGLASEQFF
v_call: TRBV29-1

cdr3_aa: CATSRDTGYYNSPLHF
v_call: TRBV15

cdr3_aa: CASSGEETSRYNEQFF
v_call: TRBV7-8

cdr3_aa: CASSVTRSGTDTQYF
v_call: TRBV9

cdr3_aa: CASSSAGFSGANVLTF
v_call: TRBV27

cdr3_aa: CASSPRRTAVTGELFF
v_call: TRBV27

cdr3_aa: CASRTSEPTDTQYF
v_call: TRBV10-2

cdr3_aa: CASSLGQGFSGANVLTF
v_call: TRBV7-2

cdr3_aa: CSAREGSGGFNEQFF
v_call: TRBV20-1

cdr3_aa: CASSLTPRGGVQETQYF
v_call: TRBV7-8

cdr3_aa: CSATGTGETQYF
v_call: TRBV20-1

cdr3_aa: CASSLAGRAETQYF
v_call: TRBV7-2

cdr3_aa: CASSTGDRGEYNEQFF
v_call: TRBV7-2

cdr3_aa: CASSPSLDRGLKTQFF
v_call: TRBV7-6

cdr3_aa: CASSSQQGKAYGYTF
v_call: TRBV5-1

cdr3_aa: CSARSRDRGLGEQYF
v_call: TRBV20-1

cdr3_aa: CASSLVGGRSYNEQFF
v_call: TRBV7-8

cdr3_aa: CSALPQGDLYGYTF
v_call: TRBV20-1

cdr3_aa: CASRLTGTSGERDTQYF
v_call: TRBV11-2

cdr3_aa: CAIGGSRANSPLHF
v_call: TRBV15

cdr3_aa: CASSLTRTEETQYF
v_call: TRBV7-9

cdr3_aa: CASRPLQQGNYGYTF
v_call: TRBV18